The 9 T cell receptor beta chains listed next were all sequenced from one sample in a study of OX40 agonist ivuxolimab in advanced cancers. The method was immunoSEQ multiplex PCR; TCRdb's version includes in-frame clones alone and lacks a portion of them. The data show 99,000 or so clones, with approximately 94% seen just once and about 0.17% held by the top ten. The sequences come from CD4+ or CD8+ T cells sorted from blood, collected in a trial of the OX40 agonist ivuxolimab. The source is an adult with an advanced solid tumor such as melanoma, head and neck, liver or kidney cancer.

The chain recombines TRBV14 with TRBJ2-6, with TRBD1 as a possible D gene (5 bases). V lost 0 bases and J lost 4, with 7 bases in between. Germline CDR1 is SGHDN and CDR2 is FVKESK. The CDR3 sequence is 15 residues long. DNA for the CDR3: TGTGCCAGCAGCCAAGAGGGGCTCGGGGCCAACGTCCTGACTTTC. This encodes CASSQEGLGANVLTF. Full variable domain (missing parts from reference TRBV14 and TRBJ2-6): EAGVTQFPSHSVIEKGQTVTLRCDPISGHDNLYWYRRVMGKEIKFLLHFVKESKQDESGMPNNRFLAERTGGTYSTLKVQPAELEDSGVYFCASSQEGLGANVLTFGAGSRLTVL.

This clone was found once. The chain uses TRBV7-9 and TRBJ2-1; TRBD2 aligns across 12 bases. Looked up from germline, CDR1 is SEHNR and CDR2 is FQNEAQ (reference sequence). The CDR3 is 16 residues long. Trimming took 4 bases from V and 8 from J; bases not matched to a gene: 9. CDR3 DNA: TGTGCCAGCAGCTCACATAGGACTAGCGGGAACTATGAGCAGTTCTTC. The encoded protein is CASSSHRTSGNYEQFF.

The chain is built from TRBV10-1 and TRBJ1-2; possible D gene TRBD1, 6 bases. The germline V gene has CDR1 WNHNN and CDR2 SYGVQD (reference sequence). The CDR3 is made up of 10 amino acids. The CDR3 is CEQGYYGYTF. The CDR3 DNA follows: TGCGAACAGGGATACTATGGCTACACCTTC.

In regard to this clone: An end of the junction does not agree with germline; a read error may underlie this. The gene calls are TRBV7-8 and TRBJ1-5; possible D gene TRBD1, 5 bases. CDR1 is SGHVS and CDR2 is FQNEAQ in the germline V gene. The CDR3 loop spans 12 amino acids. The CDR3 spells CASSQQDQPQHF. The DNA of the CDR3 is TGCGCCAGCAGCCAACAGGATCAGCCCCAGCATTTT.

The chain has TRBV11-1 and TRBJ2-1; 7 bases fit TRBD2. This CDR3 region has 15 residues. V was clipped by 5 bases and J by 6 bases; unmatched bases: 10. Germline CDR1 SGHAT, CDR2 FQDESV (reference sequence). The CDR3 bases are TGTGCCAGCAGCGTGACTAGCCCCACCTCCAATGAGCAGTTCTTC. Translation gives CASSVTSPTSNEQFF.

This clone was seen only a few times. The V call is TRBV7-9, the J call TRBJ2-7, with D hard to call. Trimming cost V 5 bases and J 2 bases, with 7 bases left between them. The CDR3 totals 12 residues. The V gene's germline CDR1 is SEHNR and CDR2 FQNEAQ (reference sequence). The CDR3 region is CASSLQAYEQYF. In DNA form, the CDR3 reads TGTGCCAGCAGCCTTCAAGCCTACGAGCAGTACTTC. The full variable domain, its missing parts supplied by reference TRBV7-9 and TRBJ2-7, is DTGVSQNPRHKITKRGQNVTFRCDPISEHNRLYWYRQTLGQGPEFLTYFQNEAQLEKSRLLSDRFSAERPKGSFSTLEIQRTEQGDSAMYLCASSLQAYEQYFGPGTRLTVT.

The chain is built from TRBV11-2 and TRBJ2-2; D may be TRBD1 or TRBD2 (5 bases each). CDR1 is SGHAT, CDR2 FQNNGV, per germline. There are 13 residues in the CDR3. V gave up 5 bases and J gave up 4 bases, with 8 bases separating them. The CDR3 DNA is TGTGCCAGCAGCCCCGGGACCACCGGGGAGCTGTTTTTT. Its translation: CASSPGTTGELFF.

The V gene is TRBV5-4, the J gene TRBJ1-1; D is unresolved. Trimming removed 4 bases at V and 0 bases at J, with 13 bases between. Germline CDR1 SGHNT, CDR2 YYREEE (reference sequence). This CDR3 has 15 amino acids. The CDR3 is CASSLTSGMNTEAFF. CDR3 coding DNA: TGTGCCAGCAGCCTAACCTCGGGAATGAACACTGAAGCTTTCTTT.

CDR3 sequence (DNA): TGTGCCAGCAGTCCCTCCAGTGGGGGGCGATGGCATGGCTACACCTTC. This encodes CASSPSSGGRWHGYTF. The rearrangement joins TRBV28 to TRBJ1-2; TRBD1 is a possible D gene (6 bases). The V and J ends lost 5 bases and 6 bases respectively, with 22 bases between them. The CDR3 sequence is 16 residues long. Germline CDR1 MDHEN, CDR2 SYDVKM.